This TCR beta chain was documented in a study of blood T cells in healthy people across ages (dated by TCRdb to about 2015). For the study in its entirety: In model experiments, roughly one uniquely barcoded TCR beta cDNA molecule per two T cells was captured by template switching. To avoid experimental bias, donors of different ages were spread randomly across the sequencing lanes. The study measured age-related changes in TCR beta repertoire diversity using deep sequencing normalized with unique cDNA molecular identifiers. Donors were grouped into four age groups: young (average approximately 15 years), middle-aged (approximately 41), aged (around 60) and long-lived (over 80). Two additional independent replicas of 1 million unique cDNA reads from the same blood draw were analyzed for two donors (one aged 18 to 30 and one aged 80 or older).

This clonotype occurred a few times. Its recognized antigen is unknown. Qualities for individual bases were not recorded, and no much larger clone is one base off. Broader findings and caveats from the paper: Estimates of total diversity based on one million sequenced T cells were regarded as lower bounds and as underestimates. Because the CMV infection status of the donors was unknown, age-related changes in expanded clonotypes may potentially have been confounded. Observed TCR beta diversity per million T cells fell roughly linearly with age, and a significant reduction was already apparent by age around 40. The long-lived group showed more naive CD4+ T cells, fewer expanded clones and increased TCR diversity than the aged group, suggesting age selection. Bulk unsorted PBMC profiling prevented conclusive comparison of naive and antigen-experienced compartments. There was a strong correlation between observed TCR beta diversity and the percentage of naive T cells measured by flow cytometry.

The method behind the library was 5' RACE. These reads were obtained on an Illumina HiSeq 2500. A second roughly 7 to 11 cycle PCR used a sample-barcoded 5' primer and a J-beta primer mix. Each TCR beta cDNA molecule received a unique molecular identifier from a template-switch 5' adaptor carrying 12 random nucleotides. Each sample yielded at least 2.5 million CDR3-containing paired-end reads. First-strand cDNA was synthesized from all RNA with the Mint cDNA synthesis kit, primed by a TRBC-specific oligonucleotide. All cDNA was treated with uracil-DNA glycosylase and then went through a first 18-cycle PCR with the universal primers M1SS and BC2_uni_R. The study's own analysis went as follows. For normalization, 1 million high-quality reads, each with a distinct molecular identifier, were randomly selected from each sample. Instead of being binned into consensus sequences, reads with shared molecular identifiers were discarded. MiTCR, set to a Q25 quality threshold and the strictest error-elimination algorithm, was used for CDR3 identification, clonotype clustering and error correction. A nonparametric unseen species model with Euler transformation was used to estimate a lower bound on total TCR beta diversity. TCRdb reanalyzed the raw reads on its own, using fastp at Q25 for trimming and MiXCR for clone calling, and kept in-frame beta chains. For every CDR3 protein sequence, its rows merge into one entry that carries the most common genes and DNA. TCRdb, rather than the study authors, made the V and J calls. Recorded for this sample are some 1.5 million distinct CDR3 sequences; 35% to 45% of them occurred a single time. The ten biggest clones cover about 4% of the sample.

Donors were 39 systemically healthy Caucasian individuals from Russia aged roughly 6 to 100 years. Each donor gave about 9.7 milliliters of peripheral blood, drawn into EDTA-treated Vacutainer tubes. Ficoll-Paque density-gradient centrifugation was used to isolate PBMCs, with at least 7 million per sample. Total RNA was extracted from PBMCs with Trizol reagent, with at least 5 micrograms obtained per sample. Naive CD45RAhigh/CD27high T cell percentages were measured by flow cytometry on a PBMC aliquot from every donor. Material for sequencing was blood. This clonotype was sampled from a woman aged 18-29 years in good health.

The nucleotide sequence is given as TGTGCCACCAGTGATTCCGGGACAGGGAGTCAAGATACGCAGTATTTT. Its translation is CATSDSGTGSQDTQYF. This chain joins TRBV24-1 to TRBJ2-3; 9 bases in the middle match TRBD1. Based on the germline V gene, the CDR1 and CDR2 sequences are KGHDR and SFDVKD. From the cysteine through the phenylalanine, the CDR3 covers 16 amino acids. Here the CDR3 DNA is all that survives: 48 bases in frame from base 1. V trim: 2 bases; J trim: 5 bases; unmatched bases: 7.